These 9 T cell receptor beta chains were all obtained from the same sample, sequenced in a study of blood T cell repertoires in COVID-19. Sequencing used immunoSEQ multiplex PCR; TCRdb keeps in-frame clones, though not all of them. The sample shows about 390,000 clones, more than 70% of them seen only once. Sequenced sample: peripheral blood. The receptors originated from a woman in her sixties or seventies with COVID-19, enrolled during active disease.

This chain uses TRBV6-5 with TRBJ1-2; possible D gene TRBD1, 6 bases. This CDR3 comprises 15 residues. V lost 5 bases and J lost 0, with 13 bases in between. Germline V gene data show CDR1 as MNHEY and CDR2 as SVGAGI. This chain's CDR3 is CASSPRTATNYGYTF. CDR3 in DNA: TGTGCCAGCAGTCCGAGGACAGCTACTAACTATGGCTACACCTTC.

This clone was detected a few times. The chain is built from TRBV5-4 and TRBJ1-1, with unresolved D. The V end was cut by 4 bases, the J end by 4 bases, with 11 bases between. CDR1 is SGHNT, CDR2 YYREEE, per germline (reference sequence). The CDR3 is 13 residues long. The CDR3 sequence: CASSLEESTEAFF. The CDR3 DNA is TGTGCCAGCAGCCTGGAAGAGAGCACTGAAGCTTTCTTT.

V usage is TRBV5-8 and J usage is TRBJ2-3, with D possibly matching TRBD2 (6 bases). Germline V gene data show CDR1 as SGHTS and CDR2 as YDEGEE. The CDR3 runs 16 residues. Trimming cost V 0 bases and J 1 base, with 12 bases left between them. CDR3 in DNA: TGTGCCAGCAGCTTGGGTGCAGGGACTCGCACAGATACGCAGTATTTT. Translation gives CASSLGAGTRTDTQYF.

J is TRBJ1-1 and V is TRBV7-8; no clear D. CDR3 length: 15 residues. Germline CDR1 is SGHVS and CDR2 is FQNEAQ. Trimming removed 1 base from V and 0 bases from J, with 9 bases in between. This chain's CDR3 is CASSLERIMNTEAFF. The CDR3 DNA sequence: TGTGCCAGCAGCTTAGAGCGCATCATGAACACTGAAGCTTTCTTT.

This clone has only a few counts. The J gene is TRBJ2-3, the V gene TRBV28, with TRBD2 as a possible D gene (5 bases). The length of the CDR3 is 12 residues. The V end was cut by 6 bases, the J end by 7 bases, with 11 bases between. Germline CDR1 and CDR2: MDHEN and SYDVKM. The CDR3 DNA sequence: TGTGCCAGCAGACTCAGGAGGAATACGCAGTATTTT. As protein: CASRLRRNTQYF.

The rearrangement joins TRBV5-8 to TRBJ1-1, with 9 positions matching TRBD1. The V gene's germline CDR1 is SGHTS and CDR2 YDEGEE. With 4 bases clipped from V and 1 base from J, the junction kept 11 bases outside the gene matches. The CDR3 is made up of 17 amino acids. This CDR3 reads CASSPGQGLMGNTEAFF. The CDR3 DNA is TGTGCCAGCAGCCCTGGACAGGGGTTGATGGGGAACACTGAAGCTTTCTTT.

The V gene is TRBV5-1, the J gene TRBJ1-3; a possible D gene is TRBD1 (5 bases). Germline values: CDR1 SGHRS, CDR2 YFSETQ. The V and J ends lost 2 bases and 1 base respectively, with 10 bases between them. The CDR3 spans 15 residues. Written as DNA, the CDR3 is TGCGCCAGCAGCTTCGACCAGGGTTCTGGAAACACCATATATTTT. Its protein product is CASSFDQGSGNTIYF.

The chain is built from TRBV28 and TRBJ1-1; 7 bases agree with TRBD1. The CDR3 is 15 amino acids. The junction had 11 bases not matched to a gene; V was cut back by 5 bases and J by 5 bases. Germline V CDR1 and CDR2: MDHEN, SYDVKM. The CDR3 coding sequence is TGTGCCAGCAGTATTATAGGGGGCTCGGGAACTGAAGCTTTCTTT. Residues: CASSIIGGSGTEAFF.

The V gene is TRBV27, the J gene TRBJ2-1; D perhaps matches TRBD2 (6 bases). The germline V and J ends were trimmed by 5 bases and 0 bases, with 14 bases remaining between them. Germline values: CDR1 MNHEY, CDR2 SMNVEV (reference sequence). The CDR3 sequence is 16 residues long. The CDR3 DNA is TGTGCCAGCAGTCCCTCGGACGGGAGCTCCTACAATGAGCAGTTCTTC. This codes for CASSPSDGSSYNEQFF.